This TCR beta chain appears in the sequencing data of a study of regulatory T cells in long-lasting Graves disease. Trimming took 6 bases from V and 4 from J, leaving 13 bases between them. The CDR3 has 14 residues. Germline assignment: CDR1 MDHEN and CDR2 SYDVKM. Libraries of TCR beta came from iRepertoire HTBI primers plus Arm-PCR of CDR3 regions. TCRdb itself ran the multiplex PCR reads through MiXCR, one entry per CDR3 protein. The sample yields a few hundred thousand distinct CDR3 sequences, 20% to 25% seen once. The sample's time point: persistent/refractory GD, antithyroid drugs over 5 years with positive TRAb. PBMC-derived RNA was used for the TCR library. Study-level findings and limits: When disease was persistent, TRBV28, TRBJ1-2 and TRBJ2-5 were the favored segments.

This clonotype was seen a few times. What it recognizes is unknown. With a much larger clone just one base away, this may be a read error. The chain uses TRBV28 and TRBJ2-4; the D is unclear. Sequences were derived from peripheral blood mononuclear cells (PBMCs), sampled when the disease was refractory, from a patient treated with antithyroid drugs. This clonotype was obtained from a woman aged 40 to 50 with Graves disease. In nucleotides, the CDR3 is TGTGCCAGCAGCCCTGCGAGAGTGAAAAACATTCAGTACTTC. Amino acid sequence: CASSPARVKNIQYF.